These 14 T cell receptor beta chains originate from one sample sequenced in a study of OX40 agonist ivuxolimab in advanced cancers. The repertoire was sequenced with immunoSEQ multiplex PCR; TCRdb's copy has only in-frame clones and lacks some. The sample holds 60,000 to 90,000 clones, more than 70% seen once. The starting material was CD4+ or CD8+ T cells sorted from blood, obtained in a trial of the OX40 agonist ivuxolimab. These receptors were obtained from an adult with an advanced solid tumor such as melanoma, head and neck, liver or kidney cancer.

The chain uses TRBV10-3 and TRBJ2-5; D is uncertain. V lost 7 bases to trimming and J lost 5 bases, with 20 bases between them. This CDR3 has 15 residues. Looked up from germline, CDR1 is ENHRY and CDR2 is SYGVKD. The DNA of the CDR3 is TGTGCCATCAACCCGCCAGTGTGGCTTACTGAGACCCAGTACTTC. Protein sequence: CAINPPVWLTETQYF.

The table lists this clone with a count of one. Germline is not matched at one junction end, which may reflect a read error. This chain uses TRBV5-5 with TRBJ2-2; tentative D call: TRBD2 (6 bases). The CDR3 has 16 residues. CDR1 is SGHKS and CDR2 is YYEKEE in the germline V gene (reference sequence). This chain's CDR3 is CASSLYAGTNAGELFF. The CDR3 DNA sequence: TGTGCCAGCAGCTTGTACGCGGGGACGAACGCCGGGGAGCTGTTTTTT.

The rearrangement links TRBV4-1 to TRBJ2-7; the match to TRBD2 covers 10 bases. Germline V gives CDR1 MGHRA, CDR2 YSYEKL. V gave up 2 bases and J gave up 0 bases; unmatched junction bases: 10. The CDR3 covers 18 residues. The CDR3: CASSQRTSGSLTSYEQYF. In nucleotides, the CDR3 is TGCGCCAGCAGCCAACGGACTAGCGGCTCACTAACCTCCTACGAGCAGTACTTC.

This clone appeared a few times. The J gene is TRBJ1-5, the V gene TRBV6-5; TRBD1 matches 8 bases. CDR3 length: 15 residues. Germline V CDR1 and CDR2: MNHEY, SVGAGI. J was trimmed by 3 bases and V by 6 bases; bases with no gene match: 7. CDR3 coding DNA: TGTGCCAGCAGCGGAGGACAGGGTGACAATCAGCCCCAGCATTTT. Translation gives CASSGGQGDNQPQHF.

Written as DNA, the CDR3 is TGTGCCAGCAGCACGCGGACAGGGGCGGGTGAAAAACTGTTTTTT. It translates to CASSTRTGAGEKLFF. This sequence joins TRBV11-3 and TRBJ1-4; 9 bases line up with TRBD1. The J segment lost 7 bases and the V segment lost 5 bases, leaving 8 bases of the junction unmatched. This CDR3 has 15 amino acids. From germline, CDR1 is SGHNT and CDR2 YENEEA.

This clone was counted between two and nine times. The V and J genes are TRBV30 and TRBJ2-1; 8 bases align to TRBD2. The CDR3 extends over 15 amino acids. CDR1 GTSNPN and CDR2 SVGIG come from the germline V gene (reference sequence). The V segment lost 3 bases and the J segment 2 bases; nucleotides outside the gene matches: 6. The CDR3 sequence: CAWRLPGGPYNEQFF. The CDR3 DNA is TGTGCCTGGAGGTTACCGGGAGGGCCCTACAATGAGCAGTTCTTC.

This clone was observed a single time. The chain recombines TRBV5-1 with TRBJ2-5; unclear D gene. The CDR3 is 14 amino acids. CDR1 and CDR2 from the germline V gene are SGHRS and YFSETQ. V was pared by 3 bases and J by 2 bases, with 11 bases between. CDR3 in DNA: TGCGCCAGCAGCTCCCTAGGAGCGCAAGAGACCCAGTACTTC. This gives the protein CASSSLGAQETQYF.

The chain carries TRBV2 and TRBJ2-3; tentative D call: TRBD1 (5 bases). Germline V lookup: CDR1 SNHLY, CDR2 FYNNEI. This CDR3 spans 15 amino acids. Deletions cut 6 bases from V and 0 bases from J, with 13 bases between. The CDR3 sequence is CASRDTGHSTDTQYF. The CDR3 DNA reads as TGTGCCAGCAGAGATACAGGCCACAGCACAGATACGCAGTATTTT.

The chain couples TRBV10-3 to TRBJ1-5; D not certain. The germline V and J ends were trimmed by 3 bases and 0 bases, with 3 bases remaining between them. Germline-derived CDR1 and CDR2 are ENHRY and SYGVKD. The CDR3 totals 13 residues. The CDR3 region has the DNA TGTGCCATCAGTGAAGGTAGCAATCAGCCCCAGCATTTT. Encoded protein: CAISEGSNQPQHF.

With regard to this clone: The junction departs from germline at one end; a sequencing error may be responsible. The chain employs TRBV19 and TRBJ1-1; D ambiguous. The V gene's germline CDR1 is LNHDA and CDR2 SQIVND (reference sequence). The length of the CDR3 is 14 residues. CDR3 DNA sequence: TGTGCCAGCAGTATCCAGGATATGAACACTGAAGCTTTCTTT. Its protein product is CASSIQDMNTEAFF.

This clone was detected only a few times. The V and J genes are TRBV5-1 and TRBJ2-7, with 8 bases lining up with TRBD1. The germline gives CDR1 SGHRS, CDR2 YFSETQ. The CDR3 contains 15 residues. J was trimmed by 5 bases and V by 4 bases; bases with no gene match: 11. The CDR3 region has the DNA TGCGCCAGCAGCCAGCCCGGACAGGGTAGGAACGAGCAGTACTTC. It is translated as CASSQPGQGRNEQYF.

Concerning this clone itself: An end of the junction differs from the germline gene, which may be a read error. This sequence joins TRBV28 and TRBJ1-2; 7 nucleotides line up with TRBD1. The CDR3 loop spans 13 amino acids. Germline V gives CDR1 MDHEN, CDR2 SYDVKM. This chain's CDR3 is CASSPQGHYGYIF. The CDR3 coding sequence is TGTGCCAGCAGCCCACAGGGGCACTATGGCTACATCTTC.

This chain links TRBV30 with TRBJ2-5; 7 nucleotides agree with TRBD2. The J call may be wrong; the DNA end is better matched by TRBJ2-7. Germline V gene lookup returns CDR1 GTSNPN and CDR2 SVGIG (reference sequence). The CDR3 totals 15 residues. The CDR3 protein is CAWSRGTGGSYEQYF. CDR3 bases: TGTGCCTGGAGCCGAGGGACCGGGGGGTCCTACGAGCAGTACTTC.

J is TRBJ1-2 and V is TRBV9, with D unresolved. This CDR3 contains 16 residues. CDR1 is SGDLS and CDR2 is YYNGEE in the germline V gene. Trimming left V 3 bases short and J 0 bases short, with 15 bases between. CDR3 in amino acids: CASSERPSPTNYGYTF. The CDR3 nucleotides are TGTGCCAGCAGCGAGCGGCCAAGTCCTACTAACTATGGCTACACCTTC.